Below, one T cell receptor beta chain is given with its context. This table comes from immunoSEQ multiplex PCR, and its TCRdb copy is limited to in-frame clones, with some not included. Among about 40,000 clones listed, approximately 92% were seen once. The sample comes from a study of T cell changes during pregnancy in multiple sclerosis. The sequences come from CD8+ T cells from peripheral blood mononuclear cells, collected in the first trimester of pregnancy. This receptor was identified in a female donor with multiple sclerosis, enrolled in a pregnancy study.

In DNA, the CDR3 is TGTGCCAGCGGCACTCCGGGACAAACCTCTGGGGCCAACGTCCTGACTTTC. This encodes CASGTPGQTSGANVLTF. The rearrangement joins TRBV7-9 to TRBJ2-6; perhaps TRBD1 as D (6 bases). The CDR3 is made up of 17 amino acids. V was clipped by 8 bases and J by 0 bases, with 17 bases between them. CDR1 is SEHNR and CDR2 is FQNEAQ in the germline V gene (reference sequence). The whole variable domain, remainder taken from reference TRBV7-9 and TRBJ2-6, is DTGVSQNPRHKITKRGQNVTFRCDPISEHNRLYWYRQTLGQGPEFLTYFQNEAQLEKSRLLSDRFSAERPKGSFSTLEIQRTEQGDSAMYLCASGTPGQTSGANVLTFGAGSRLTVL.